This T cell receptor (beta chain) stems from a study of cytomegalovirus exposure and HLA in healthy donors. At the level of the study: The 500 to 750 first-cohort repertoires and the approximately 110 validation repertoires shared the same platform, a later analysis reported.

Note on this clone: Its antigen remains unknown.

General study findings and limits: Researchers catalogued about 150 TCR beta chains as cytomegalovirus-associated. Most observed TCR sequences were rare, whereas some public TCRs were detected in many donors.

TCRdb's table, derived via immunoSEQ multiplex PCR, lists solely in-frame clones and lacks some. The sample yields 110,000 to 150,000 clones, 94% seen once. Germline values: CDR1 SNHLY, CDR2 FYNNEI. The CDR3 loop spans 16 amino acids. J gave up 3 bases and V 6 bases, and 9 bases lay outside the gene matches. The receptor's source is a man aged 18-30 years in good health and CMV-seropositive. The chain recombines TRBV2 with TRBJ2-7, with 12 bases lining up with TRBD1. The sequencing input was PBMCs. The CDR3 is CASSAGQGAMGYEQYF. The DNA for the CDR3 is TGTGCCAGCAGCGCGGGACAGGGGGCGATGGGCTACGAGCAGTACTTC.